The 20 T cell receptor beta chains listed next were all sequenced from one sample in a study of T cells expressing NK-cell markers. From its re-call of the 5' RACE reads, TCRdb lists each CDR3 protein once, without DNA. The specimen's table records some 340,000 distinct CDR3 sequences. Specimen: blood T cells: a sorted CD56 or NKG2C T cell subset, CD4+ or CD8+ T cells, or bulk PBMC T cells (not recorded which). These receptor sequences come from a man between 18 and 69 years old in good health.

V gene TRBV7-8 combines with J gene TRBJ2-5; TCRdb outputs TRBD2, but without DNA this stays unchecked. The CDR3 is 14 residues long. CDR1 and CDR2 from the germline V gene are SGHVS and FQNEAQ. The CDR3 loop reads CASSLGRVSETQYF.

The rearrangement joins TRBV5-1 to TRBJ1-1. The germline gives CDR1 SGHRS, CDR2 YFSETQ. The CDR3 sequence is 13 residues long. CDR3 amino acids: CASSLDGVGEAFF.

This chain joins TRBV14 and TRBJ2-7; TCRdb selects TRBD1, and the lack of DNA leaves this call unchecked. Germline V CDR1 and CDR2: SGHDN, FVKESK. The CDR3 runs 14 residues. CDR3: CASSRPLRSYEQYF.

This chain uses TRBV7-9 with TRBJ2-7; TCRdb designates TRBD1, a call that cannot be tested without DNA. There are 16 residues in the CDR3. Germline V lookup: CDR1 SEHNR, CDR2 FQNEAQ (reference sequence). The CDR3 is CASRSQGCQLKREQYF.

This CDR3 is CASSLDLATGDEQYF. V usage is TRBV28 and J usage is TRBJ2-7; TCRdb gives TRBD1 as the D gene, but with no DNA this cannot be confirmed. The CDR3 spans 15 residues. Germline V lookup: CDR1 MDHEN, CDR2 SYDVKM. The complete variable domain, with remaining parts taken from reference TRBV28 and TRBJ2-7, reads DVKVTQSSRYLVKRTGEKVFLECVQDMDHENMFWYRQDPGLGLRLIYFSYDVKMKEKGDIPEGYSVSREKKERFSLILESASTNQTSMYLCASSLDLATGDEQYFGPGTRLTVT.

This sequence joins TRBV12-3 or TRBV12-4 and TRBJ2-3; TCRdb reports TRBD2, a call that lacks DNA to check it against. The CDR3 covers 16 residues. The CDR3 spells CASSPATGSIRDTQYF.

The V and J genes are TRBV6-6 and TRBJ1-6; the TCRdb D gene call, TRBD1, has no DNA to confirm it. Germline V gene lookup returns CDR1 MNHNY and CDR2 SVGAGI (reference sequence). CDR3 length: 13 amino acids. CDR3 loop: CASTGQDNSPLHF.

The chain joins TRBV4-2 to TRBJ1-2; checking the TCRdb D call of TRBD1 is not possible without DNA. The CDR3 totals 19 residues. Germline V gene sequence: CDR1 LGHNA, CDR2 YNFKEQ. The chain's CDR3 is CASSHAGVGGPSYNYGYTF.

The chain has TRBV2 and TRBJ1-2; TCRdb designates TRBD1, a call that cannot be tested without DNA. The CDR3 is 16 amino acids. The germline gives CDR1 SNHLY, CDR2 FYNNEI. This CDR3 reads CASRGTGTGAHYGYTF.

The rearrangement joins TRBV7-2 to TRBJ2-3. CDR3 length: 15 amino acids. Per the germline V gene, CDR1 is SGHTA and CDR2 is FQGNSA. The CDR3: CASSFWQTATDTQYF.

The rearrangement links TRBV11-2 to TRBJ2-1; TCRdb picks TRBD1, but there is no DNA to check that call. CDR1 is SGHAT and CDR2 is FQNNGV in the germline V gene. The CDR3 loop spans 16 amino acids. CDR3 sequence: CASSLVIGVGDNEQFF.

The V gene is TRBV19, the J gene TRBJ2-5; the D gene TCRdb calls, TRBD2, cannot be checked with no DNA. Germline lookup yields CDR1 LNHDA and CDR2 SQIVND (reference sequence). There are 17 residues in the CDR3. The CDR3 is CASSNGTSAGSGETQYF.

The chain couples TRBV5-1 to TRBJ2-1; TCRdb reports TRBD2, a call that lacks DNA to check it against. This CDR3 contains 18 residues. The V gene's germline CDR1 is SGHRS and CDR2 YFSETQ. The CDR3 is CASSKGLAGAVSYNEQFF.

V and J are TRBV19 and TRBJ2-1. Per germline, CDR1 LNHDA and CDR2 SQIVND (reference sequence). The CDR3 extends over 15 amino acids. The CDR3 is CASRHDRSSYNEQFF.

V gene TRBV29-1 combines with J gene TRBJ2-7. The CDR3 consists of 11 residues. Germline V gene sequence: CDR1 SQVTM, CDR2 ANQGSEA. The CDR3 sequence is CSVTKNYEQYF.

The chain uses TRBV24-1 and TRBJ2-4; TCRdb outputs TRBD1, but without DNA this stays unchecked. The germline V gene encodes CDR1 KGHDR and CDR2 SFDVKD. This CDR3 spans 15 amino acids. CDR3 residues: CATSDSRTGKNIQYF.

The chain uses TRBV29-1 and TRBJ1-2. Germline CDR1 is SQVTM and CDR2 is ANQGSEA. CDR3 length: 13 amino acids. CDR3 region: CSVENPGPYGYTF.

The V and J genes are TRBV20-1 and TRBJ1-4. CDR3 size: 12 residues. Germline V CDR1 and CDR2: DFQATT, SNEGSKA (reference sequence). CDR3 in amino acids: CSVSRLEEKLFF.

The chain couples TRBV28 to TRBJ2-6. CDR3 length: 15 amino acids. Germline loops: CDR1 MDHEN, CDR2 SYDVKM. CDR3 in amino acids: CASTPTDSGANVLTF.

The chain joins TRBV9 to TRBJ2-2. The length of the CDR3 is 13 residues. Germline CDR1 and CDR2: SGDLS and YYNGEE. The CDR3 sequence is CASSVRMRGELFF.